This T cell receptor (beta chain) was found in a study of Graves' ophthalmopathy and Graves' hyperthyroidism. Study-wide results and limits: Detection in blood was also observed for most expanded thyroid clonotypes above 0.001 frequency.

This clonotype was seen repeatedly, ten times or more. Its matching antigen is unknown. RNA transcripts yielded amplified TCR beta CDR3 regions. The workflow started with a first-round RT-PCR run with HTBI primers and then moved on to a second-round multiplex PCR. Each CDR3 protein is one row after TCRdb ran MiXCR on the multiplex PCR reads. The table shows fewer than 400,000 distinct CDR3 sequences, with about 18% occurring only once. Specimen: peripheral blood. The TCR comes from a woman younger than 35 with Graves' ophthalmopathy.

The CDR3 protein is CSVGPRETQYF. The DNA for the CDR3 is TGCAGCGTTGGGCCCAGGGAGACCCAGTACTTC. V usage is TRBV29-1 and J usage is TRBJ2-5; D not resolved. The V and J ends lost 4 bases and 5 bases respectively, with 8 bases between them. This CDR3 is 11 amino acids long. Germline CDR1 and CDR2: SQVTM and ANQGSEA. The full variable domain, rest sourced from reference TRBV29-1 and TRBJ2-5, is SAVISQKPSRDICQRGTSLTIQCQVDSQVTMMFWYRQQPGQSLTLIATANQGSEATYESGFVIDKFPISRPNLTFSTLTVSNMSPEDSSIYLCSVGPRETQYFGPGTRLLVL.